The 30 T cell receptor beta chains below come from one sample, sequenced in a study of shared clonotypes between healthy human individuals. TCRdb's copy holds only in-frame clones and misses some; the assay was immunoSEQ multiplex PCR. The table shows around 1.4 million clones, with just under 99% occurring only once. Sequences were obtained from naive CD4+ T cells sorted from blood. Subset noted: CD45RA+ positively selected. Every receptor here comes from a man aged 30 to 45 in good health.

CDR3 nucleotides: TGTGCCAGCAGCGTAGACAGGGACTACGAGCAGTACTTC. Translated: CASSVDRDYEQYF. The chain employs TRBV5-6 and TRBJ2-7, with 7 bases lining up with TRBD1. This CDR3 is built from 13 residues. Germline values: CDR1 SGHDT, CDR2 YYEEEE. The V gene end was trimmed by 4 bases and the J gene end by 3 bases; junction bases not matched to a gene: 4.

The count of this clone is one. This chain connects TRBV11-2 to TRBJ2-2; D gene unclear. This CDR3 has 13 residues. CDR1 is SGHAT and CDR2 is FQNNGV in the germline V gene. Deletions cut 3 bases from V and 4 bases from J, with 6 bases between. CDR3 region: CASSFQITGELFF. CDR3 bases: TGTGCCAGCAGCTTTCAGATCACCGGGGAGCTGTTTTTT.

This chain connects TRBV14 to TRBJ2-5; D gene unclear. Trimming stripped 3 bases from V and 4 bases from J, with 15 bases between. CDR3 length equals 15 residues. Per the germline V gene, CDR1 is SGHDN and CDR2 is FVKESK. Here the CDR3 DNA reads TGTGCCAGCAGCCACAGAGCCCGAAAGCGAGAGACCCAGTACTTC. This gives the protein CASSHRARKRETQYF.

Note on this clone: The sample holds other DNA sequences that translate to the same CDR3. This chain joins TRBV11-2 and TRBJ1-1; 9 positions agree with TRBD1. Germline V gives CDR1 SGHAT, CDR2 FQNNGV. This CDR3 spans 13 amino acids. The J segment lost 6 bases and the V segment lost 4 bases, leaving 3 bases of the junction unmatched. The CDR3 spells CASSSDRGAEAFF. The CDR3 nucleotides read TGTGCCAGCAGCTCGGACAGGGGAGCTGAAGCTTTCTTT.

The V and J genes are TRBV7-2 and TRBJ1-2, with TRBD1 identical over 8 bases. Germline trimming cut 3 bases from V and 0 bases from J; bases unmatched to any gene: 3. CDR1 and CDR2 from the germline V gene are SGHTA and FQGNSA. There are 15 residues in the CDR3. The DNA for the CDR3 is TGTGCCAGCAGCTTCGGACAGGGAGCTAACTATGGCTACACCTTC. Translated, it gives CASSFGQGANYGYTF. Together with reference TRBV7-2 and TRBJ1-2, the CDR3 gives the full variable domain: GAGVSQSPSNKVTEKGKDVELRCDPISGHTALYWYRQSLGQGLEFLIYFQGNSAPDKSGLPSDRFSAERTGGSVSTLTIQRTQQEDSAVYLCASSFGQGANYGYTFGSGTRLTVV.

The chain carries TRBV28 and TRBJ2-1; D may be TRBD1 (5 bases). Germline V gives CDR1 MDHEN, CDR2 SYDVKM. Trimming removed 2 bases from V and 13 bases from J, with 12 bases in between. The CDR3 is made up of 12 amino acids. In DNA, the CDR3 is TGTGCCAGCAGTTTACTGGCAGGGTCCCAGTTCTTC. It encodes CASSLLAGSQFF.

The chain carries TRBV7-2 and TRBJ2-7; 11 nucleotides match TRBD2. The CDR3 is made up of 17 amino acids. CDR1 and CDR2 (germline): SGHTA, FQGNSA. Trimming took 1 base from V and 4 from J; bases not matched to a gene: 9. The CDR3 sequence is CASSLVGGLAEKYEQYF. The DNA for the CDR3 is TGTGCCAGCAGCTTAGTAGGGGGACTAGCGGAGAAATACGAGCAGTACTTC.

This chain connects TRBV11-2 to TRBJ2-7; 9 nucleotides line up with TRBD2. There are 14 residues in the CDR3. Germline V gene lookup returns CDR1 SGHAT and CDR2 FQNNGV. Trimming removed 5 bases from V and 1 base from J; junction bases left unmatched: 3. The CDR3 coding sequence is TGTGCCAGCAGCAAGACTAGCGGATCCTACGAGCAGTACTTC. Translation gives CASSKTSGSYEQYF.

J is TRBJ2-7 and V is TRBV7-9; D may be TRBD1 (6 bases). This CDR3 is built from 19 residues. Germline CDR1 reads SEHNR; CDR2 reads FQNEAQ (reference sequence). V lost 5 bases and J 3 bases, leaving 29 bases between the germline ends. CDR3 region: CASSPRATGTKVPGYEQYF. The DNA of the CDR3 is TGTGCCAGCAGCCCCAGGGCTACAGGGACGAAGGTCCCGGGCTACGAGCAGTACTTC.

This rearrangement joins TRBV27 to TRBJ1-1; D possibly corresponds to TRBD1 (6 bases). CDR1 MNHEY and CDR2 SMNVEV come from the germline V gene (reference sequence). Trimming stripped 7 bases from V and 4 bases from J, with 7 bases between. The CDR3 is 11 amino acids. The DNA of the CDR3 is TGTGCCAGCATACAGGGCACTGAAGCTTTCTTT. The encoded protein is CASIQGTEAFF.

The chain uses TRBV27 and TRBJ2-5; TRBD2 agrees at 7 bases. Germline CDR1 reads MNHEY; CDR2 reads SMNVEV (reference sequence). The V segment lost 4 bases and the J segment 4 bases; nucleotides outside the gene matches: 3. The CDR3 has 13 amino acids. CDR3 amino acids: CASSSRGRETQYF. The DNA of the CDR3 is TGTGCCAGCAGTTCGCGGGGGAGAGAGACCCAGTACTTC.

The chain joins TRBV25-1 to TRBJ2-3, with 14 bases identical to TRBD2. The CDR3 covers 16 residues. The germline V gene has CDR1 MGHDK and CDR2 SYGVNS. The junction had 7 bases not matched to a gene; V was cut back by 7 bases and J by 4 bases. The DNA of the CDR3 is TGTGCCAGCACCGCCGGGACTAGCGGGAGTTCAGATACGCAGTATTTT. Its protein is CASTAGTSGSSDTQYF.

The chain has TRBV7-9 and TRBJ2-7; 9 bases line up with TRBD1. The germline gives CDR1 SEHNR, CDR2 FQNEAQ (reference sequence). J was trimmed by 5 bases and V by 3 bases; bases with no gene match: 5. The CDR3 runs 14 residues. The CDR3 DNA is TGTGCCAGCAGCTTGGGGACAGGGTTAAACGAGCAGTACTTC. It specifies CASSLGTGLNEQYF.

This chain uses TRBV5-1 with TRBJ2-3, with D perhaps TRBD1 (6 bases). V lost 4 bases to trimming and J lost 10 bases, with 16 bases between them. CDR1 is SGHRS and CDR2 is YFSETQ in the germline V gene. This CDR3 is built from 13 residues. The CDR3 DNA is TGCGCCAGCAGCCTCGAGTTGGGGGCTGCGCAGTATTTT. It is translated as CASSLELGAAQYF.

The chain combines TRBV16 with TRBJ2-2, with D tentatively TRBD2 (6 bases). CDR3 length: 16 residues. Germline V gene sequence: CDR1 KGHSY, CDR2 FQNENV. The ends were cut back, 2 bases at V and 2 bases at J, with 12 bases in the middle. CDR3 sequence reads: CASSQAQLANTGELFF. CDR3 nucleotide sequence: TGTGCCAGCAGCCAAGCCCAACTAGCAAACACCGGGGAGCTGTTTTTT. Full variable domain (rest looked up from reference TRBV16 and TRBJ2-2): GEEVAQTPKHLVRGEGQKAKLYCAPIKGHSYVFWYQQVLKNEFKFLISFQNENVFDETGMPKERFSAKCLPNSPCSLEIQATKLEDSAVYFCASSQAQLANTGELFFGEGSRLTVL.

The chain combines TRBV29-1 with TRBJ1-1, with D perhaps matching TRBD1 (5 bases). This CDR3 has 12 amino acids. V lost 4 bases and J lost 4, with 10 bases in between. Germline V gene lookup returns CDR1 SQVTM and CDR2 ANQGSEA. The CDR3 loop reads CSVATGRTEAFF. CDR3 bases: TGCAGCGTTGCTACAGGTCGCACTGAAGCTTTCTTT.

This chain joins TRBV5-1 and TRBJ2-3; 8 nucleotides line up with TRBD2. Germline V CDR1 and CDR2: SGHRS, YFSETQ. V lost 0 bases, J lost 4 bases, and 10 bases stayed unmatched. CDR3 size: 17 residues. The CDR3 is CASSLVIAGGRPDTQYF. The CDR3 bases are TGCGCCAGCAGCTTGGTTATTGCGGGAGGCCGTCCAGATACGCAGTATTTT.

Remarks on this clone: Other DNA variants within this sample encode the same CDR3. The chain links TRBV7-2 to TRBJ2-7; 9 bases are shared with TRBD1. The V and J ends lost 5 bases and 3 bases, in that order; junction bases with no gene match: 5. The germline V gene encodes CDR1 SGHTA and CDR2 FQGNSA. There are 14 residues in the CDR3. The CDR3 DNA follows: TGTGCCAGCAGCGTAACAGGGGGCGGCTACGAGCAGTACTTC. This translates into CASSVTGGGYEQYF.

The rearrangement links TRBV14 to TRBJ2-1; D remains ambiguous. The V gene's germline CDR1 is SGHDN and CDR2 FVKESK. This CDR3 is built from 12 residues. Trimming pared 2 bases from V and 8 bases from J, leaving 7 bases between. The CDR3 coding sequence is TGTGCCAGCAGCCAACAGCGTTATGAGCAGTTCTTC. It is translated as CASSQQRYEQFF.

The chain uses TRBV19 and TRBJ2-3; no clear D gene. V lost 4 bases and J 9 bases, leaving 29 bases between the germline ends. This CDR3 has 18 residues. Germline CDR1 LNHDA, CDR2 SQIVND (reference sequence). The CDR3 region has the DNA TGTGCCAGTAGTACTTACCCCCGGACCGCCGTCGGATGGAGCACGCAGTATTTT. This encodes CASSTYPRTAVGWSTQYF. Drawing the rest from reference TRBV19 and TRBJ2-3, the complete variable domain is DGGITQSPKYLFRKEGQNVTLSCEQNLNHDAMYWYRQDPGQGLRLIYYSQIVNDFQKGDIAEGYSVSREKKESFPLTVTSAQKNPTAFYLCASSTYPRTAVGWSTQYFGPGTRLTVL.

This clone was picked up one time. The chain has TRBV7-6 and TRBJ2-6; maybe TRBD1 (6 bases). The CDR3 has 15 amino acids. The V gene's germline CDR1 is SGHVS and CDR2 FNYEAQ. The V end lost 1 base, the J end lost 2 bases, and 6 bases lay between the germline ends. This chain's CDR3 is CASSLGQAGANVLTF. Written as DNA, the CDR3 is TGTGCCAGCAGCTTAGGACAGGCTGGGGCCAACGTCCTGACTTTC.

The genes are TRBV4-3 and TRBJ2-7; tentative D call: TRBD2 (6 bases). Germline V lookup: CDR1 LGHNA, CDR2 YSLEER. The CDR3 loop spans 14 amino acids. Trimming shortened V by 1 base and J by 3 bases, and 10 bases separated the two germline ends. The CDR3 coding sequence is TGCGCCAGCAGCCAAGCGGGAGTCGGCTACGAGCAGTACTTC. Translation: CASSQAGVGYEQYF.

This clone was detected only once. The rearrangement joins TRBV7-8 to TRBJ2-7; 12 nucleotides line up with TRBD1. Germline CDR1 SGHVS, CDR2 FQNEAQ. The CDR3 is made up of 13 amino acids. With 4 bases clipped from V and 5 bases from J, the junction kept 0 bases outside the gene matches. Written as DNA, the CDR3 is TGTGCCAGCAGCTGGGACAGGGGGCACGAGCAGTACTTC. The encoded protein is CASSWDRGHEQYF.

The chain links TRBV5-4 to TRBJ2-1, with 12 bases matching TRBD2. Germline CDR1 and CDR2: SGHNT and YYREEE (reference sequence). The CDR3 has 14 amino acids. Germline trimming cut 4 bases from V and 10 bases from J; bases unmatched to any gene: 6. Here the CDR3 reads CASSKTSGGGEQFF. CDR3 in DNA: TGTGCCAGCAGCAAGACTAGCGGGGGCGGGGAGCAGTTCTTC.

As regards this clone: This sample also contains other DNA sequences that code for the same CDR3. V and J are TRBV7-2 and TRBJ2-7; 8 bases are a match to TRBD2. The J segment lost 2 bases and the V segment lost 1 base, leaving 1 base of the junction unmatched. Germline assignment: CDR1 SGHTA and CDR2 FQGNSA. The CDR3 is made up of 14 amino acids. CDR3 nucleotides: TGTGCCAGCAGCTTAGGAGCGGGGGCCTACGAGCAGTACTTC. The encoded protein is CASSLGAGAYEQYF. Full variable domain (remainder filled in from reference TRBV7-2 and TRBJ2-7): GAGVSQSPSNKVTEKGKDVELRCDPISGHTALYWYRQSLGQGLEFLIYFQGNSAPDKSGLPSDRFSAERTGGSVSTLTIQRTQQEDSAVYLCASSLGAGAYEQYFGPGTRLTVT.

The chain couples TRBV6-5 to TRBJ1-5; D is uncertain. Germline loops: CDR1 MNHEY, CDR2 SVGAGI. CDR3 size: 16 residues. V lost 2 bases to trimming and J lost 0 bases, with 11 bases between them. CDR3 loop: CASSYAGLNSNQPQHF. The CDR3 DNA reads TGTGCCAGCAGTTACGCGGGCCTGAATAGCAATCAGCCCCAGCATTTT.

The chain recombines TRBV30 with TRBJ2-4; TRBD1 agrees at 8 bases. The CDR3 length is 14 residues. Trimming cost V 4 bases and J 1 base; bases outside gene matches: 3. Germline assignment: CDR1 GTSNPN and CDR2 SVGIG (reference sequence). CDR3 coding DNA: TGTGCCTGGACCAGGACAGGGGCCAAAAACATTCAGTACTTC. Protein product: CAWTRTGAKNIQYF. Looking up the rest from reference TRBV30 and TRBJ2-4 gives the full variable domain: SQTIHQWPATLVQPVGSPLSLECTVEGTSNPNLYWYRQAAGRGLQLLFYSVGIGQISSEVPQNLSASRPQDRQFILSSKKLLLSDSGFYLCAWTRTGAKNIQYFGAGTRLSVL.

Turning to this clone: The same CDR3 is also encoded by other DNA sequences in this sample. The chain has TRBV7-2 and TRBJ1-5, with 9 bases identical to TRBD1. V shed 0 bases and J 7 bases; nucleotides not matched to a gene: 4. Per the germline V gene, CDR1 is SGHTA and CDR2 is FQGNSA. The CDR3 has 15 residues. The CDR3 here is CASSLAGTGNQPQHF. DNA for the CDR3: TGTGCCAGCAGCTTAGCGGGGACAGGGAACCAGCCCCAGCATTTT.

CDR3 nucleotide sequence: TGTGCCAGCAGCTTAGGAGACAGGGCTGGGGCCAACGTCCTGACTTTC. It yields the protein CASSLGDRAGANVLTF. V usage is TRBV7-2 and J usage is TRBJ2-6, with TRBD1 matching over 7 bases. J was trimmed by 2 bases and V by 1 base; bases with no gene match: 2. Germline V gene lookup returns CDR1 SGHTA and CDR2 FQGNSA. CDR3 length: 16 residues.

Only one count was recorded for this clone. The rearrangement uses TRBV18 and TRBJ2-5, with D perhaps being TRBD1 or TRBD2 (5 bases each). Trimming stripped 4 bases from V and 1 base from J, with 10 bases between. Germline values: CDR1 KGHSH, CDR2 LQKENI. The CDR3 spans 14 residues. For the CDR3, the DNA is TGTGCCAGCTCACTTGGGGGTGGCCAAGAGACCCAGTACTTC. Protein sequence: CASSLGGGQETQYF.